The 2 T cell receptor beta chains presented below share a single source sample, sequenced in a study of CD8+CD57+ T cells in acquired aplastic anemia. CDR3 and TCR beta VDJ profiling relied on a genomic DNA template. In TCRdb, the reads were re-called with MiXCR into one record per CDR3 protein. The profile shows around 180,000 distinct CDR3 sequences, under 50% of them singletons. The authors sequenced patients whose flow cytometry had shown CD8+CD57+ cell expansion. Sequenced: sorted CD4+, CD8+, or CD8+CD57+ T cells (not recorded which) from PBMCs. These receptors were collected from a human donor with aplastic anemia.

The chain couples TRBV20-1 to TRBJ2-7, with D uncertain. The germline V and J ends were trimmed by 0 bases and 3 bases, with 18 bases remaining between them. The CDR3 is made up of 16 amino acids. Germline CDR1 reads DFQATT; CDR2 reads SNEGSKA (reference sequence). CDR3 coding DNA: TGCAGTGCTAGAGATTCGGACGCAACCTTGCTCTACGAGCAGTACTTC. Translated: CSARDSDATLLYEQYF.

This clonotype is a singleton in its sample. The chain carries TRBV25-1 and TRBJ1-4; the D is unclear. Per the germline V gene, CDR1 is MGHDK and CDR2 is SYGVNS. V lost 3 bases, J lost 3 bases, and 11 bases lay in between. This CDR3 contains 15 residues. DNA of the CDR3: TGTGCCAGCAGTGATCTGGCCAGCTCTAATGAAAAACTGTTTTTT. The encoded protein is CASSDLASSNEKLFF.